This T cell receptor (beta chain) was obtained from a study of blood T cell repertoires in COVID-19 (dated by TCRdb to the early 2020s). About the investigation overall: Samples from collaborators originated in the United States, Italy and Spain and spanned both the acute and convalescent phases of COVID-19. The prospective study material was composed of cDNA or gDNA derived from T cells, B-cell-depleted T cells, or PBMCs. The dataset comprised deeply sampled blood TCRbeta repertoires from subjects exposed to, actively infected with, or recovered from COVID-19. The repertoires were released in a freely available public database meant as a resource for research on the immune response to SARS-CoV-2. The samples were drawn from two sources: the first 160 participants of the ongoing ImmuneRACE study, and 1,254 subjects contributed by 6 global collaborators. A de-identified subject ID, COVID-19 status, age in years and sex were almost always included in the sample metadata. Where available, HLA class I and class II types were taken from metadata supplied by the sample provider and were not determined by assay-based typing.

As concerns this clone: The antigen it binds to is not known. It has no much larger one-base neighbor in the sample; base qualities were not kept.

From its cysteine to its phenylalanine, the CDR3 spans 15 amino acids. The DNA shown is the 45-base CDR3, in frame from base 1. Trimming accounts for 7 bases at V and 6 bases at J, while the number of junction bases matched to no gene is 12. According to the germline V gene (reference sequence), CDR1 reads LNHDA and CDR2 reads SQIVND. TCRbeta CDR3 regions were amplified from genomic DNA by means of the immunoSEQ Assay, a bias-controlled multiplex PCR. In the source study's methods: The number of nucleated cells in each sample was estimated from the amplification of reference gene primers within the assay. Sequence reads were collapsed and filtered to measure the absolute abundance of every unique TCRbeta CDR3 rearrangement. For each sample, productive Simpson clonality was calculated as the square root of Simpson's diversity index over productive rearrangements. TCRdb took over this immuneACCESS table, retaining in-frame rearrangements with V and J assigned. Such tables are incomplete; in checked studies, under half of the missing clones stem from an unresolved V gene, and the remainder is unexplained. From that table come the V and J calls and clone size; the DNA was used to work out D and trimming. The sample contains about 140,000 clones, just under 85% of them found a single time. In total, the top ten clones hold 6.2% of the sample.

Participants in the prospective study were enrolled through a virtual design, were aged roughly 18 to 100 years, and lived in fewer than 30 United States geographic areas. In the prospective study, cohorts were assigned on the basis of participant-reported clinical history obtained from a screening survey and a study questionnaire. Recovered participants in ImmuneRACE Cohort 3 were defined as having two consecutive negative NP/OP PCR tests, clearance from a healthcare professional, or resolution of symptoms. Mobile phlebotomists in the prospective study collected whole blood, serum and a nasopharyngeal or oropharyngeal swab from every participant. Participants in the prospective study had the option to provide additional blood draws and questionnaires over an approximately 2-month period. Before DNA extraction, prospective study blood samples were shipped either frozen or at room temperature. General study outcomes and caveats: Clinical and demographic metadata were provided uncurated, with the amount varying by source and participant.

This TCR was sampled from a woman between 40 and 50 years old who had recovered from COVID-19. Recombination connected TRBV19 to TRBJ2-1; a stretch of 7 junction bases matches TRBD2. The sample consisted of PBMCs or T cells enriched from blood (not recorded which). The DNA sequence is TGTGCCAGTACCCTAGCGGAGGGCCTAGGCAATGAGCAGTTCTTC. Translated, this gives CASTLAEGLGNEQFF.